The text below deals with one T cell receptor (beta chain). The authors ran a second PCR of roughly 6 to 12 cycles using a sample-barcoded 5' primer and a J-beta primer mix. TCRdb fed the 5' RACE reads into MiXCR, producing one record per CDR3 protein. This sample has 600,000 or so distinct CDR3 sequences; under 25% occur once, and the top ten carry under 4%. The CDR3 has 13 amino acids. Looked up from germline, CDR1 is SGHRS and CDR2 is YFSETQ. The J segment lost 3 bases and the V segment lost 5 bases, leaving 4 bases of the junction unmatched. This specimen belongs to a study of blood T cells in healthy people across ages.

The chain is built from TRBV5-1 and TRBJ2-7, with TRBD1 matching 8 bases. The specimen was blood. This TCR came from a man aged 70 or older in good health. CDR3 bases: TGCGCCAGCAGAGGACAGGGAGGCTACGAGCAGTACTTC. Translation gives CASRGQGGYEQYF.